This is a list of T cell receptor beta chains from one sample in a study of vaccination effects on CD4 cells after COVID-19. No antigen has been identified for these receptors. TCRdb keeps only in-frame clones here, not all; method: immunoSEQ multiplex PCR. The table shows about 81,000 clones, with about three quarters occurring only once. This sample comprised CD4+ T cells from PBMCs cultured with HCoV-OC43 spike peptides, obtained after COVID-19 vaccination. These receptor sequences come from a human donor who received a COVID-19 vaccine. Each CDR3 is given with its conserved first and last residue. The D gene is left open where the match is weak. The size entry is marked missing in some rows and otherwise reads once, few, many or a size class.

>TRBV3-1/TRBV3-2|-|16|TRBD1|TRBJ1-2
TGTGCCAGCAGCCAACGGGGACAGGGGTTGATCTATGGCTACACCTTC
CASSQRGQGLIYGYTF
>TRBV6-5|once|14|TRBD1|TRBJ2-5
TGTGCCAGCAGTTACATGGACAGGGCAGAGACCCAGTACTTC
CASSYMDRAETQYF
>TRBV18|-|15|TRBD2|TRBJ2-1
TGTGCCAGCTCCCTGGGCTCCGTGGGAGGGATTGAGCAGTTCTTC
CASSLGSVGGIEQFF
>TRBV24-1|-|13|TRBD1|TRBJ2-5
TGTGCCACCAGACAGGGGGCAAGCGAGACCCAGTACTTC
CATRQGASETQYF
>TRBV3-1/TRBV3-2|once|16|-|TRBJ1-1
TGTGCCAGCAGCCAAGATGTAGGGTGGACGAACACTGAAGCTTTCTTT
CASSQDVGWTNTEAFF
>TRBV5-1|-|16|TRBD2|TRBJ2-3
TGCGCCAGCAGCTCCGGACTAGCGGGGGCCCCAGATACGCAGTATTTT
CASSSGLAGAPDTQYF
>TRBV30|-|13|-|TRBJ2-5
TGTGCCTGGAGTAGGAGGGGGCAAGAGACCCAGTACTTC
CAWSRRGQETQYF
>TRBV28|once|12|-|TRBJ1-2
TGTGCCAGCAGTACCGGGGGTTGGGGCTACACCTTC
CASSTGGWGYTF
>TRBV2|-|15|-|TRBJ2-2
TGTGCCAGCAGTGAGGACCGAACGAACACCGGGGAGCTGTTTTTT
CASSEDRTNTGELFF
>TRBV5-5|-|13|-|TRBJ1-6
TGTGCCAGCAGCCCCGGAGGGGATTCACCCCTCCACTTT
CASSPGGDSPLHF
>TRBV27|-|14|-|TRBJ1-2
TGTGCCAGCAGTCCACTCGACAGGTCGCGTGGCTACACCTTC
CASSPLDRSRGYTF
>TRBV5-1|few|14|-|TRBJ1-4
TGCGCCAGCAGGATGGACAGTTGGAATGAAAAACTGTTTTTT
CASRMDSWNEKLFF
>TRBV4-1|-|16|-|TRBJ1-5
TGCGCCAGCAGCCAAGGGTTTTTGGCCGAAGGACAGCCCCAGCATTTT
CASSQGFLAEGQPQHF
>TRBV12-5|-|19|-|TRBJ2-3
TGTGCTAGTGGTCTGCTGGGACGGCTCCTACCTCCTAGCACAGATACGCAGTATTTT
CASGLLGRLLPPSTDTQYF
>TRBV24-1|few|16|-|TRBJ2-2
TGTGCCACCAGTGACGTACAGGGATCGAACACCGGGGAGCTGTTTTTT
CATSDVQGSNTGELFF
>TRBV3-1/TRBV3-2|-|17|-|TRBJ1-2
TGTGCCAGCAGCCAAAGGGGGTCCGAGACAGAAAGCCTTGGCTACACCTTC
CASSQRGSETESLGYTF
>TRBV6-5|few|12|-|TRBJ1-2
TGTGCCTGGGGAGAGAACAGCTATGGCTACACCTTC
CAWGENSYGYTF
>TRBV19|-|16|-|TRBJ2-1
TGTGCCAGTAGTATCCGAGGGAGCGGCGCAATTTACGAGCAGTTCTTC
CASSIRGSGAIYEQFF
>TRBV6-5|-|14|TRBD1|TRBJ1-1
TGTGCCAGCAGCACTAACAGGGGAAGCACTGAAGCTTTCTTT
CASSTNRGSTEAFF
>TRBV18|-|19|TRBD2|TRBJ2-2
TGTGCCAGCTCACCACGGGGACTAGCGGGGTCCTACGGTACCGGGGAGCTGTTTTTT
CASSPRGLAGSYGTGELFF